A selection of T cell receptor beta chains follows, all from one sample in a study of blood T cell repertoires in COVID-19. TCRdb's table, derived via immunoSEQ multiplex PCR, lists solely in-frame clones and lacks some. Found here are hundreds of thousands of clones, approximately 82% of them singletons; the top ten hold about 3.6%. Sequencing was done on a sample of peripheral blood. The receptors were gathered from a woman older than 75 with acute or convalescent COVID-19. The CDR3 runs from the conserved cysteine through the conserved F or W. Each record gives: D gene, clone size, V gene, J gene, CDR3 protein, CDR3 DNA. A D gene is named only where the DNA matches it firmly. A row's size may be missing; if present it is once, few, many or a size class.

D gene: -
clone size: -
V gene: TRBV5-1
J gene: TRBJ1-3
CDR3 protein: CASSLAEGAGNTIYF
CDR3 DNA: TGCGCCAGCAGCTTGGCGGAGGGAGCTGGAAACACCATATATTTT

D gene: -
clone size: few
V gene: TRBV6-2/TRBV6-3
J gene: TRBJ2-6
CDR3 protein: CASSHQTTGANVLTF
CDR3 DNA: TGTGCCAGCAGTCATCAGACAACCGGGGCCAACGTCCTGACTTTC

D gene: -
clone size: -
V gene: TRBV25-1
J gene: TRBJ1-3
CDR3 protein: CASTEVQAFNSGNTIYF
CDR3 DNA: TGTGCCAGCACTGAAGTTCAGGCTTTTAACTCTGGAAACACCATATATTTT

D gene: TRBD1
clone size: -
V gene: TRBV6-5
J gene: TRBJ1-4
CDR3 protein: CASRGQSSTEKLFF
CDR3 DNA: TGTGCCAGCAGGGGACAGAGCTCTACAGAAAAACTGTTTTTT

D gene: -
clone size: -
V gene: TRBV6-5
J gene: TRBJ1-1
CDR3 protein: CASSRPGGLPEAFF
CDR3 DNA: TGTGCCAGCAGCCGCCCCGGGGGGTTGCCTGAAGCTTTCTTT

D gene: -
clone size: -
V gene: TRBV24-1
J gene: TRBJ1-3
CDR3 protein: CATSAAGPAGNTIYF
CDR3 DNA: TGTGCCACCAGTGCCGCAGGTCCCGCGGGAAACACCATATATTTT

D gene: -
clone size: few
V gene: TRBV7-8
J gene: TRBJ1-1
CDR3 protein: CASSPTAPEAFF
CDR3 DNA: TGTGCCAGCAGCCCGACAGCTCCTGAAGCTTTCTTT

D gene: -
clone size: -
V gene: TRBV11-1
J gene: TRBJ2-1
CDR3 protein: CASSLRGSGYNEQFF
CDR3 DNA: TGTGCCAGCAGCCTACGAGGGTCTGGCTACAATGAGCAGTTCTTC

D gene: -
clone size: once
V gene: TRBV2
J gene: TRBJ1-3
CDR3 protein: CASTEDRALGNTIYF
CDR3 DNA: TGTGCCAGCACCGAAGACAGAGCCCTAGGAAACACCATATATTTT

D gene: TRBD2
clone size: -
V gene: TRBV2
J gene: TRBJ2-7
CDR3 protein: CASSPGGLAGASNYEQYF
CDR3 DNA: TGTGCCAGCAGCCCTGGGGGGCTAGCGGGGGCTTCAAATTACGAGCAGTACTTC

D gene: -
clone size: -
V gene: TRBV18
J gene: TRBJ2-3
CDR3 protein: CASSPSGTPEGDTQYF
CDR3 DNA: TGTGCCAGCTCACCATCCGGGACCCCGGAGGGAGATACGCAGTATTTT

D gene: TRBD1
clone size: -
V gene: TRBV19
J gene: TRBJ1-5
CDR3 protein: CASSMGNRGQAYQPQHF
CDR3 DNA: TGTGCCAGTAGTATGGGGAACAGGGGGCAGGCCTATCAGCCCCAGCATTTT

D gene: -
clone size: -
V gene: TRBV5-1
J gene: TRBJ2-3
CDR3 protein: CASRPGGGSSDTQYF
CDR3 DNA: TGCGCCAGCAGACCAGGGGGCGGGAGTTCAGATACGCAGTATTTT

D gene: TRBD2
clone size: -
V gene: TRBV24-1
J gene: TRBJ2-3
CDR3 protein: CATSAAGFWQRGSTDTQYF
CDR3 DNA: TGTGCCACCAGTGCCGCTGGGTTTTGGCAGCGGGGGAGCACAGATACGCAGTATTTT

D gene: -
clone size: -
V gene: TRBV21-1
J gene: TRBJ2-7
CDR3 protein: CASTLAGGPNRYEQYF
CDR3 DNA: TGTGCCAGCACACTAGCGGGGGGGCCAAATAGGTACGAGCAGTACTTC

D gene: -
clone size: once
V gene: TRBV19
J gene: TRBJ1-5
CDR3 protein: CASSRQVSGNQPQHF
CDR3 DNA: TGTGCCAGTAGTCGACAGGTTTCGGGCAATCAGCCCCAGCATTTT

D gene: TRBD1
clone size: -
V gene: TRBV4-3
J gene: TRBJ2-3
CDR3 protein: CASSLGTGGVDTQYF
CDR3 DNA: TGCGCCAGCAGCCTCGGGACAGGGGGCGTAGATACGCAGTATTTT

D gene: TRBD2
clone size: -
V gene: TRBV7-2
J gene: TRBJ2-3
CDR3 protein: CASSPGLAGGRSTDTQYF
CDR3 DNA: TGTGCCAGCAGCCCAGGACTAGCGGGGGGGCGGAGCACAGATACGCAGTATTTT

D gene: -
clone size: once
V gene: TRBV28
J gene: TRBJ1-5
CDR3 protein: CASSALGRYSNQPQHF
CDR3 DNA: TGTGCCAGCAGTGCCCTTGGGAGATATAGCAATCAGCCCCAGCATTTT

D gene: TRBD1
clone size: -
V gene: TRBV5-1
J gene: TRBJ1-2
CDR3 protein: CASSLGQGTYGYTF
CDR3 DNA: TGCGCCAGCAGCTTGGGACAGGGGACCTATGGCTACACCTTC

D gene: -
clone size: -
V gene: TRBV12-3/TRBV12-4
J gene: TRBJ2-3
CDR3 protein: CASTRPGVQTQYF
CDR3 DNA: TGTGCCAGCACGAGGCCGGGGGTCCAAACGCAGTATTTT

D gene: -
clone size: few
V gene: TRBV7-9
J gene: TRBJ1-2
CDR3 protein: CASSLVGGAHGYTF
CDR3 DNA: TGTGCCAGCAGCTTAGTGGGAGGGGCTCATGGCTACACCTTC

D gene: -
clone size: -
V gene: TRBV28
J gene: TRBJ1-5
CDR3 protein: CASKLLGAGLVQPQHF
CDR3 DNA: TGTGCCAGCAAATTGTTGGGGGCAGGCCTCGTTCAGCCCCAGCATTTT

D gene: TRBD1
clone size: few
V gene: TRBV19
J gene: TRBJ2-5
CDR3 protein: CASRNRGQETQYF
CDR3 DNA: TGTGCCAGTAGGAACAGGGGGCAAGAGACCCAGTACTTC

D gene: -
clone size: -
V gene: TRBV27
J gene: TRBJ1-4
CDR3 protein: CASSFWGANEKLFF
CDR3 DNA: TGTGCCAGCAGTTTTTGGGGGGCTAATGAAAAACTGTTTTTT

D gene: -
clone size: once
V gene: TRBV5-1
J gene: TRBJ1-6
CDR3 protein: CASSPQGSGLHF
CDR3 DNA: TGCGCCAGCAGCCCCCAAGGGTCGGGGCTCCACTTT

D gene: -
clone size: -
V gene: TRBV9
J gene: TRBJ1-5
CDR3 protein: CASSKLANQPQHF
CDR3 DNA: TGTGCCAGCAGCAAACTAGCGAATCAGCCCCAGCATTTT

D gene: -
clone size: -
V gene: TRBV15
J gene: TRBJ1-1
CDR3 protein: CATRGFSLSGTEAFF
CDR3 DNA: TGTGCCACCAGGGGATTCTCACTATCGGGGACTGAAGCTTTCTTT

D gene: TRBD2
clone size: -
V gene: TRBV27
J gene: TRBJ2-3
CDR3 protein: CASSLSFNTGGPADTQYF
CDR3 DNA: TGTGCCAGCAGTTTATCGTTTAATACGGGGGGGCCCGCAGATACGCAGTATTTT

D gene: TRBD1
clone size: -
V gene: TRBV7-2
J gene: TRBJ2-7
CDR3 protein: CASSFRAPGQGAEYEQYF
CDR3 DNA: TGTGCCAGCAGCTTCAGGGCCCCAGGACAGGGGGCCGAGTACGAGCAGTACTTC